The 11 T cell receptor beta chains presented below share a single source sample, sequenced in a study of T cell responses to AZD1222 COVID-19 vaccine. Libraries were prepared by immunoSEQ multiplex PCR; TCRdb keeps only in-frame clonotypes and omits some of them. The sample includes just under 85,000 clones, around 88% of them seen just once. This sample comprised peripheral blood, obtained on day 0 of AZD1222 vaccination. All receptors come from an adult in good health.

The chain couples TRBV29-1 to TRBJ1-2, with D hard to call. CDR1 SQVTM and CDR2 ANQGSEA come from the germline V gene. The CDR3 totals 11 residues. CDR3 nucleotide sequence: TGCGGGTCCCGGAAGGGAGAGGGCTACACCTTC. As protein: CGSRKGEGYTF.

J is TRBJ2-2 and V is TRBV6-1; D remains unclear. Germline values: CDR1 MNHNS, CDR2 SASEGT. The CDR3 loop spans 17 amino acids. Trimming left V 1 base short and J 0 bases short, with 12 bases between. The CDR3 loop is CASSEVSRQTNTGELFF. The CDR3 DNA sequence: TGTGCCAGCAGTGAAGTTTCGCGGCAGACGAACACCGGGGAGCTGTTTTTT.

The V gene is TRBV30, the J gene TRBJ2-1; TRBD2 matches 7 bases. Germline CDR1 and CDR2: GTSNPN and SVGIG (reference sequence). The ends lost 5 bases at V and 10 bases at J; junction bases unmatched: 11. This CDR3 spans 13 amino acids. DNA of the CDR3: TGTGCCTGGGACACGGGGACTACTAGAGAGCAGTTCTTC. As protein: CAWDTGTTREQFF.

This chain connects TRBV9 to TRBJ2-6, with no clear D. The ends were cut back, 7 bases at V and 0 bases at J, with 8 bases in the middle. This CDR3 spans 14 amino acids. The germline V gene encodes CDR1 SGDLS and CDR2 YYNGEE. The CDR3 nucleotides are TGTGCCAGCGGCCAGCTCTCTGGGGCCAACGTCCTGACTTTC. Its protein is CASGQLSGANVLTF.

The chain uses TRBV6-5 and TRBJ1-5, with D unresolved. The CDR3 is 13 amino acids. V was cut by 7 bases and J by 0 bases, with 7 bases left in between. Germline V gene lookup returns CDR1 MNHEY and CDR2 SVGAGI. The CDR3 coding sequence is TGTGCCAGCAAGGTTCCTAGCAATCAGCCCCAGCATTTT. This sequence encodes CASKVPSNQPQHF.

The chain combines TRBV18 with TRBJ2-2; the match to TRBD2 covers 9 bases. The germline CDR1 and CDR2 sequences are KGHSH and LQKENI. The V gene end was trimmed by 1 base and the J gene end by 5 bases; junction bases not matched to a gene: 5. The CDR3 has 16 amino acids. CDR3 sequence reads: CASSPLAGAGTGELFF. The CDR3 DNA follows: TGTGCCAGCTCACCACTAGCGGGAGCTGGAACCGGGGAGCTGTTTTTT.

The V and J genes are TRBV7-3 and TRBJ2-2, with D uncertain. This CDR3 spans 14 amino acids. The V gene's germline CDR1 is SGHTA and CDR2 FQGTGA. Trimming removed 3 bases at V and 0 bases at J, with 5 bases between. The CDR3 sequence: CASSFTTNTGELFF. The CDR3 region has the DNA TGTGCCAGCAGCTTTACTACGAACACCGGGGAGCTGTTTTTT.

The sample holds a few counts of this clone. The gene calls are TRBV30 and TRBJ1-3, with 7 bases matching TRBD1. The CDR3 is 12 residues long. Germline values: CDR1 GTSNPN, CDR2 SVGIG (reference sequence). J was trimmed by 1 base and V by 7 bases; bases with no gene match: 1. Written as DNA, the CDR3 is TGTGCCTACAGGGGATCTGGAAACACCATATATTTT. It specifies CAYRGSGNTIYF.

V is TRBV27 and J is TRBJ2-1; 7 nucleotides match TRBD1. The V segment lost 2 bases and the J segment 10 bases; nucleotides outside the gene matches: 2. Per germline, CDR1 MNHEY and CDR2 SMNVEV (reference sequence). The CDR3 contains 12 residues. The CDR3 loop reads CASSLRDREQFF. For the CDR3, the DNA is TGTGCCAGCAGTTTACGGGACAGAGAGCAGTTCTTC.

V and J are TRBV6-5 and TRBJ1-5; the D is unclear. The CDR3 is 15 residues long. V lost 7 bases and J lost 4, with 17 bases in between. Looked up from germline, CDR1 is MNHEY and CDR2 is SVGAGI. CDR3: CASKPTFVGNQPQHF. CDR3 nucleotides: TGTGCCAGCAAACCGACCTTTGTAGGGAATCAGCCCCAGCATTTT.

J is TRBJ2-1 and V is TRBV24-1; a weak D match, TRBD2 (6 bases). Trimming took 7 bases from V and 6 from J, leaving 12 bases between them. Per germline, CDR1 KGHDR and CDR2 SFDVKD. This CDR3 has 13 residues. The CDR3 spells CATRGGQRNEQFF. For the CDR3, the DNA is TGTGCCACCAGGGGAGGACAACGCAATGAGCAGTTCTTC.